The 24 T cell receptor beta chains presented below share a single source sample, sequenced in a study of human T cells and chemical hapten exposure. Time point described: patch test 2, 6 weeks after DPC sensitization. Treatment specified: therapeutic diphenylcyclopropenone sensitization with weekly scalp DPC. One entry per CDR3 protein, called by TCRdb with MiXCR from the RACE reads. This table holds 95,000 or so distinct CDR3 sequences, over 10% found once. The starting material was whole blood, obtained in connection with sensitization to the hapten diphenylcyclopropenone (DPC). The source of these receptors is a woman aged 40 to 50 with alopecia areata. Some clones in this sample may be carry-over from other donors' samples.

This clonotype was seen repeatedly, ten times or more. The V call is TRBV24-1, the J call TRBJ1-4; 9 bases line up with TRBD1. V shed 3 bases, J shed 7 bases, and the junction held 5 bases outside the gene matches. CDR3 size: 15 residues. Germline V gives CDR1 KGHDR, CDR2 SFDVKD. CDR3 nucleotides: TGTGCCACCAGTGATAAGGGACAGGGAGGTGAAAAACTGTTTTTT. Amino acid sequence: CATSDKGQGGEKLFF.

Only a few counts were recorded for this clonotype. V and J are TRBV6-4 and TRBJ2-7, with D perhaps TRBD2 (5 bases). In germline, CDR1 is MRHNA, CDR2 SNTAGT. This CDR3 comprises 14 residues. V was clipped by 0 bases and J by 6 bases, with 12 bases between them. The CDR3 DNA is TGTGCCAGCAGTGACTCGTGGACTCCCTGCGAGCAGTACTTC. Its translation: CASSDSWTPCEQYF.

The gene calls are TRBV6-2 or TRBV6-3 and TRBJ1-5; D unresolved. The CDR3 runs 15 residues. Germline CDR1 MNHEY, CDR2 SVGEGT. V was clipped by 4 bases and J by 4 bases, with 14 bases between them. CDR3 DNA sequence: TGTGCCAGCAGTTTCTATAGACCGATTAATCAGCCCCAGCATTTT. It specifies CASSFYRPINQPQHF.

A few counts support this clonotype. The rearrangement links TRBV6-2 or TRBV6-3 to TRBJ2-5; D assignment may be TRBD1 or TRBD2 (6 bases each). The CDR3 is 15 amino acids. V was shortened by 7 bases and J by 5 bases, with 20 bases between the two germline ends. CDR1 and CDR2 (germline): MNHEY, SVGEGT. The CDR3 loop is CASTKGERAGETQYF. The CDR3 region has the DNA TGTGCCAGCACCAAGGGGGAGCGGGCCGGGGAGACCCAGTACTTC.

Worth noting for this clonotype: An end of the junction does not agree with germline; a read error may underlie this. The gene calls are TRBV4-3 and TRBJ2-3; tentative D call: TRBD1 (5 bases). Germline-derived CDR1 and CDR2 are LGHNA and YSLEER. This CDR3 is built from 16 residues. The CDR3 coding sequence is TGCGCCAGCAACCAATTCGGAGCCAGGGACACAGATACGCAGTATTTT. Encoded protein: CASNQFGARDTDTQYF.

This chain connects TRBV29-1 to TRBJ2-3, with D hard to call. The CDR3 runs 12 residues. Per the germline V gene, CDR1 is SQVTM and CDR2 is ANQGSEA. Trimming removed 6 bases from V and 3 bases from J, with 10 bases in between. The CDR3 loop reads CSVIFQTDTQYF. The CDR3 DNA sequence: TGCAGCGTAATATTCCAGACAGATACGCAGTATTTT.

The CDR3 is CASSLGGPPSYEQYF. In DNA, the CDR3 is TGTGCCAGCAGTTTAGGAGGGCCACCCTCCTACGAGCAGTACTTC. This chain connects TRBV12-3 or TRBV12-4 to TRBJ2-7; possibly TRBD2 for D (5 bases). The V end was cut by 1 base, the J end by 0 bases, with 10 bases between. The CDR3 runs 15 residues.

This clonotype has at least ten counts. The chain employs TRBV18 and TRBJ1-2; D uncertain. Trimming stripped 6 bases from V and 1 base from J, with 9 bases between. Germline CDR1 reads KGHSH; CDR2 reads LQKENI. The CDR3 length is 13 residues. The CDR3 is CASSRGDNYGYTF. For the CDR3, the DNA is TGTGCCAGCTCCCGGGGTGATAACTATGGCTACACCTTC.

Only a few counts were recorded for this clonotype. V gene TRBV6-4 combines with J gene TRBJ1-1; unclear D gene. V was shortened by 0 bases and J by 7 bases, with 9 bases between the two germline ends. This CDR3 comprises 13 residues. Germline CDR1 MRHNA, CDR2 SNTAGT. The CDR3 bases are TGTGCCAGCAGTGACTCTTCGGAGGGTGAAGCTTTCTTT. This encodes CASSDSSEGEAFF.

This sequence joins TRBV28 and TRBJ2-7; no definite D call. V shed 7 bases and J shed 0 bases, with 10 bases lying between them. CDR3 length: 13 residues. Germline V gives CDR1 MDHEN, CDR2 SYDVKM. The CDR3 DNA sequence: TGTGCCAGCAAAGGACGCAGCTCCTACGAGCAGTACTTC. It codes for CASKGRSSYEQYF.

This clonotype was observed a few times. The chain uses TRBV5-8 and TRBJ2-2; 11 nucleotides agree with TRBD1. Germline V lookup: CDR1 SGHTS, CDR2 YDEGEE. V lost 7 bases, J lost 5 bases, and 7 bases stayed unmatched. The CDR3 length is 15 residues. Here the CDR3 DNA reads TGTGCCAGCGGTGGACAGGGGGCTTGGACCGGGGAGCTGTTTTTT. Its protein product is CASGGQGAWTGELFF.

The chain joins TRBV5-6 to TRBJ1-2; unclear D gene. The CDR3 totals 13 residues. CDR1 SGHDT and CDR2 YYEEEE come from the germline V gene. Trimming shortened V by 2 bases and J by 2 bases, and 7 bases separated the two germline ends. The CDR3 sequence: CASSFGKNYGYTF. For the CDR3, the DNA is TGTGCCAGCAGCTTCGGCAAAAACTATGGCTACACCTTC.

This sequence joins TRBV29-1 and TRBJ2-3; 10 nucleotides line up with TRBD1. The germline V gene has CDR1 SQVTM and CDR2 ANQGSEA. This CDR3 is 15 amino acids long. The trim removed 3 bases at V and 0 bases at J, leaving 3 bases unmatched. This CDR3 reads CSVERDRGSTDTQYF. In DNA, the CDR3 is TGCAGCGTTGAGCGGGACAGGGGAAGCACAGATACGCAGTATTTT.

There are a few counts of this clonotype. This chain uses TRBV29-1 with TRBJ2-7, with D perhaps TRBD1 (5 bases). Germline values: CDR1 SQVTM, CDR2 ANQGSEA. The V end was cut by 4 bases, the J end by 2 bases, with 6 bases between. This CDR3 spans 11 amino acids. CDR3 nucleotides: TGCAGCGTTGTAGGGGCCTACGAGCAGTACTTC. It is translated as CSVVGAYEQYF.

This clonotype has more than one count but fewer than ten. The chain combines TRBV20-1 with TRBJ1-3; TRBD1 is a possible D gene (6 bases). V shed 3 bases and J shed 0 bases, with 9 bases lying between them. Germline CDR1 reads DFQATT; CDR2 reads SNEGSKA (reference sequence). CDR3 size: 14 residues. Here the CDR3 reads CSARDRSSGNTIYF. CDR3 bases: TGCAGTGCTAGGGACAGAAGCTCTGGAAACACCATATATTTT.

On this clonotype itself: Just one base apart from a much larger clone, this may be a read error. The chain combines TRBV6-5 with TRBJ1-2; a weak D match, TRBD1 (6 bases). This CDR3 has 14 residues. Germline CDR1 and CDR2: MNHEY and SVGAGI. V was cut by 2 bases and J by 3 bases, with 10 bases left in between. CDR3 sequence reads: CASSYEGGDYGYTF. For the CDR3, the DNA is TGTGCCAGCAGTTACGAGGGGGGAGACTATGGCTACACCTTC.

This clonotype was seen more than once but under ten times. The rearrangement uses TRBV14 and TRBJ2-2, with D unresolved. Deletions cut 4 bases from V and 8 bases from J, with 11 bases between. Germline V CDR1 and CDR2: SGHDN, FVKESK. The CDR3 has 13 residues. CDR3 coding DNA: TGTGCCAGCAGCCCCGTCTTGGCGGGGGAGCTGTTTTTT. Protein product: CASSPVLAGELFF.

This clonotype was recorded a few times. The chain carries TRBV29-1 and TRBJ1-1, with 7 bases aligning to TRBD1. This CDR3 is built from 14 residues. Germline V gives CDR1 SQVTM, CDR2 ANQGSEA. J lost 5 bases, V lost 5 bases, and 11 bases had no gene match. CDR3 nucleotide sequence: TGCAGCGTTACCCGCGACAGGGATCAGACTGAAGCTTTCTTT. It translates to CSVTRDRDQTEAFF.

This clonotype was counted between two and nine times. This chain joins TRBV5-1 and TRBJ2-7, with 11 bases fitting TRBD2. The CDR3 sequence is 15 residues long. V shed 4 bases and J 2 bases; nucleotides not matched to a gene: 5. CDR1 SGHRS and CDR2 YFSETQ come from the germline V gene. The CDR3 protein is CASSAGTSGAYEQYF. CDR3 DNA: TGCGCCAGCAGCGCCGGGACTAGCGGAGCCTACGAGCAGTACTTC.

The chain has TRBV14 and TRBJ1-1; tentative D call: TRBD1 (5 bases). The ends were cut back, 1 base at V and 10 bases at J, with 7 bases in the middle. The CDR3 has 11 amino acids. Per germline, CDR1 SGHDN and CDR2 FVKESK. The CDR3 nucleotides read TGTGCCAGCAGCCAAGGTCAGGGAGCTTTCTTT. It yields the protein CASSQGQGAFF.

This clonotype came up a few times. The chain recombines TRBV20-1 with TRBJ2-5, with 7 positions matching TRBD2. Germline V gene data show CDR1 as DFQATT and CDR2 as SNEGSKA (reference sequence). This CDR3 has 12 residues. J lost 4 bases, V lost 5 bases, and 4 bases had no gene match. The CDR3 nucleotides are TGCAGTGCTGGTGGGGGGGGAGAGACCCAGTACTTC. Its protein product is CSAGGGGETQYF.

Ten or more counts support this clonotype. The rearrangement links TRBV6-6 to TRBJ1-2; D might be TRBD1 (6 bases). Germline V CDR1 and CDR2: MNHNY, SVGAGI (reference sequence). V was pared by 7 bases and J by 4 bases, with 22 bases between. CDR3 length: 16 amino acids. CDR3 region: CASIQKATGTIYGYTF. The CDR3 coding sequence is TGTGCCAGCATCCAGAAGGCGACAGGAACTATCTATGGCTACACCTTC.

The chain carries TRBV7-2 and TRBJ2-5, with 9 bases that match TRBD2. Unmatched junction bases numbered 11, after V lost 4 bases and J lost 5 bases. CDR3 length: 16 amino acids. Germline V gene lookup returns CDR1 SGHTA and CDR2 FQGNSA. CDR3 loop: CASSSRLAARVETQYF. In DNA form, the CDR3 reads TGTGCCAGCAGCTCAAGACTAGCGGCGCGCGTGGAGACCCAGTACTTC.

Notes on this clonotype: A much larger clone differs from this one at a single base, so this may be a read error. The chain carries TRBV28 and TRBJ2-3; a possible D gene is TRBD1 (6 bases). This CDR3 has 17 amino acids. Looked up from germline, CDR1 is MDHEN and CDR2 is SYDVKM. The CDR3 DNA reads TGTGCCAGCAGTTTAGGTCCCCCAGGGGCGAGCACAGATATGCAGTATTTT. It encodes CASSLGPPGASTDMQYF.